This TCR beta chain was documented in a study of blood T cell repertoires in COVID-19. The length of the CDR3 is 14 residues. The germline V gene has CDR1 SEHNR and CDR2 FQNEAQ (reference sequence). With 4 bases removed from V and 6 bases from J, the gap between germline ends came to 13 bases. The method was immunoSEQ multiplex PCR; TCRdb's version includes in-frame clones alone and lacks a portion of them. The data show about 73,000 clones, around 82% seen once. The J gene is TRBJ1-5, the V gene TRBV7-9; D is possibly TRBD1 (5 bases). The sequenced sample consisted of peripheral blood. This TCR came from a human donor in a cohort sampled during active COVID-19. The CDR3 is CASSSTSGVQPQHF. The CDR3 DNA is TGTGCCAGCAGCTCCACTTCGGGGGTTCAGCCCCAGCATTTT.